This T cell receptor beta chain was captured in a study of blood T cells in healthy people across ages. Primers used in a second PCR of about 6 to 11 cycles were a sample-barcoded 5' primer and a J-beta primer mix. TCRdb reprocessed the 5' RACE reads with MiXCR, giving one entry per CDR3 protein. The profile shows about a million distinct CDR3 sequences, 45% to 50% of them singletons. Comments on this clonotype: Its target is not known.

No fewer than 6 micrograms of total RNA were isolated from every sample. V was cut by 4 bases and J by 3 bases, with 13 bases left in between. Germline values: CDR1 MGHRA, CDR2 YSYEKL. The CDR3 runs 14 residues. Overall study findings and caveats: While age rose, TCR beta diversity per million T cells dropped in a roughly linear way.

The origin of this receptor is a man under 40 in good health. The rearrangement links TRBV4-1 to TRBJ2-7, with unresolved D. Sequenced sample: blood. As DNA, the CDR3 is TGCGCCAGCAGCCCGGACCGGTTGTTCTACGAGCAGTACTTC. Amino acids: CASSPDRLFYEQYF.